Here is one T cell receptor (beta chain) with its context. This CDR3 has 13 residues. Germline V lookup: CDR1 MNHEY, CDR2 SVGAGI. Trimming took 2 bases from V and 6 from J, leaving 9 bases between them. Produced via immunoSEQ multiplex PCR; TCRdb's table is partial and in-frame only. The data show about 250,000 clones, 88% seen once. This entry belongs to a study of blood T cell repertoires in COVID-19. Sequencing input: peripheral blood. The sequence came from a woman in her 30s with COVID-19, enrolled during active disease. The V call is TRBV6-5, the J call TRBJ2-3; no definite D call. The CDR3 DNA reads as TGTGCCAGCAGTTACCGGAGTAGGGATACGCAGTATTTT. It translates to CASSYRSRDTQYF.